This entry is about one T cell receptor beta chain. This entry belongs to a study of graft-versus-host responses after intestinal transplantation. The protocol was immunoSEQ multiplex PCR, while the TCRdb copy is restricted to in-frame clones and leaves out a portion. The table includes more than 20,000 clones, roughly 87% detected once. Sequences were derived from PBMCs, sampled 65 to 70 days after intestinal transplantation. The clonotype comes from a human patient who received an intestinal transplant, so some T cells may come from the graft donor.

CDR3 protein: CALGGNEQFF. CDR3 DNA sequence: TGTGCCCTTGGCGGCAATGAGCAGTTCTTC. The V and J genes are TRBV30 and TRBJ2-1; no clear D. V was pared by 8 bases and J by 6 bases, with 8 bases between. This CDR3 has 10 amino acids. Germline CDR1 reads GTSNPN; CDR2 reads SVGIG (reference sequence). The full variable domain, in which reference TRBV30 and TRBJ2-1 provide the parts outside the CDR3, is SQTIHQWPATLVQPVGSPLSLECTVEGTSNPNLYWYRQAAGRGLQLLFYSVGIGQISSEVPQNLSASRPQDRQFILSSKKLLLSDSGFYLCALGGNEQFFGPGTRLTVL.